This T cell receptor (beta chain) was captured by sequencing in a study of T cells after yellow fever vaccination. Study summary: With SMART-Seq v4 Ultra Low Input, the fractions containing low cell numbers were prepared.

Study-wide results and limits: Peak timing came faster in the weaker secondary response, day 5 versus 15.

Trimming removed 5 bases from V and 1 base from J; junction bases left unmatched: 11. The CDR3 sequence is 16 residues long. The germline V gene encodes CDR1 PRHDT and CDR2 FYEKMQ (reference sequence). Universal primer sites and UMIs were introduced during 5'RACE template-switching synthesis of TCR cDNA. TCRdb processed the 5' RACE reads anew with MiXCR; each CDR3 protein has one entry. The table lists over 300,000 distinct CDR3 sequences, 3.6% of them singletons. At least ten counts were recorded for this clonotype. The target antigen is unknown. The receptor was derived from a man younger than 35 who received the YFV17D yellow fever vaccine. The sample consisted of PBMCs, taken on the day of the yellow fever booster vaccination. The chain has TRBV13 and TRBJ2-7, with TRBD1 matching 7 bases. The CDR3, as DNA: TGTGCCAGCAGCACCGGGGACAGCCTACCTTCCTACGAGCAGTACTTC. Translating gives CASSTGDSLPSYEQYF.